This entry lists 32 T cell receptor beta chains sequenced from one sample in a study of identical twins. TCRdb reanalysed the 5' RACE reads using MiXCR and keeps one entry per CDR3 protein. The data contain 200,000 to 300,000 distinct CDR3 sequences, about 7% of them singletons. These data also formed part of another study, on yellow fever vaccine responses in identical twins.

Source material: memory (CD45RO+) T cells sorted from blood. The source of these receptors is a woman aged 18-35 years in good health.

This clonotype was observed a handful of times. This chain joins TRBV20-1 and TRBJ1-2, with D perhaps matching TRBD1 (5 bases). The CDR3 consists of 13 residues. Germline values: CDR1 DFQATT, CDR2 SNEGSKA (reference sequence). V gave up 2 bases and J gave up 5 bases, with 12 bases separating them. CDR3 sequence: CSARWGYEYGYTF. The CDR3 DNA reads as TGCAGTGCTAGATGGGGGTATGAATATGGCTACACCTTC.

This clonotype was picked up a small number of times. The chain's CDR3 is CSATPGTRPYNEQFF. CDR3 sequence (DNA): TGCAGTGCTACCCCCGGGACTAGGCCTTACAATGAGCAGTTCTTC. The rearrangement uses TRBV20-1 and TRBJ2-1; 8 nucleotides match TRBD2. CDR1 and CDR2 from the germline V gene are DFQATT and SNEGSKA (reference sequence). The junction had 9 bases not matched to a gene; V was cut back by 4 bases and J by 4 bases. The CDR3 loop spans 15 amino acids.

The chain has TRBV7-2 and TRBJ2-1, with TRBD2 identical over 7 bases. CDR1 and CDR2 (germline): SGHTA, FQGNSA. The V segment lost 2 bases and the J segment 4 bases; nucleotides outside the gene matches: 8. CDR3 length equals 16 residues. The CDR3 is CASSLSFLAAYNEQFF. CDR3 DNA sequence: TGTGCCAGCAGCTTAAGTTTCCTAGCGGCGTACAATGAGCAGTTCTTC.

Only a few counts were recorded for this clonotype. The chain employs TRBV29-1 and TRBJ1-1, with no clear D. Looked up from germline, CDR1 is SQVTM and CDR2 is ANQGSEA. V was trimmed by 5 bases and J by 1 base, leaving 5 bases between them. This CDR3 has 11 residues. CDR3 residues: CSVNRNTEAFF. The DNA for the CDR3 is TGCAGCGTTAACAGGAACACTGAAGCTTTCTTT.

Only a few counts were recorded for this clonotype. This chain links TRBV6-5 with TRBJ2-2; D assignment may be TRBD1 or TRBD2 (5 bases each). V was cut by 0 bases and J by 0 bases, with 8 bases left in between. The CDR3 loop spans 16 amino acids. The germline gives CDR1 MNHEY, CDR2 SVGAGI. CDR3 DNA: TGTGCCAGCAGTTACTCGAGGGACCCGAACACCGGGGAGCTGTTTTTT. This encodes CASSYSRDPNTGELFF.

The chain combines TRBV20-1 with TRBJ2-3, with no clear D. The length of the CDR3 is 13 residues. Germline-derived CDR1 and CDR2 are DFQATT and SNEGSKA (reference sequence). Trimming cost V 3 bases and J 1 base, with 8 bases left between them. CDR3 bases: TGCAGTGCTAGGGCTTGGGGCACAGATACGCAGTATTTT. This codes for CSARAWGTDTQYF.

V gene TRBV15 combines with J gene TRBJ2-1; 7 nucleotides match TRBD1. Trimming removed 0 bases from V and 7 bases from J; junction bases left unmatched: 9. Germline V gives CDR1 LNHNV, CDR2 YYDKDF (reference sequence). The CDR3 contains 16 residues. The CDR3 region has the DNA TGTGCCACCAGCAGAGATCCAGGGGGTAAAACAAATGAGCAGTTCTTC. This encodes CATSRDPGGKTNEQFF.

The chain couples TRBV5-1 to TRBJ2-1, with 7 bases fitting TRBD2. The CDR3 is 13 residues long. The germline CDR1 and CDR2 sequences are SGHRS and YFSETQ. With 4 bases clipped from V and 7 bases from J, the junction kept 5 bases outside the gene matches. The CDR3 nucleotides read TGCGCCAGCAGCATTACTAGCGTTAATGAGCAGTTCTTC. Protein product: CASSITSVNEQFF.

The sample holds many counts of this clonotype. This chain connects TRBV28 to TRBJ2-3, with TRBD1 matching 7 bases. Germline assignment: CDR1 MDHEN and CDR2 SYDVKM. Unmatched junction bases numbered 8, after V lost 5 bases and J lost 9 bases. The CDR3 has 13 residues. The CDR3 sequence: CASSPELGGTQYF. The CDR3 region has the DNA TGTGCCAGCAGTCCGGAGTTAGGGGGCACGCAGTATTTT.

This clonotype was found a few times. V gene TRBV24-1 combines with J gene TRBJ2-5; 12 positions match TRBD2. V lost 4 bases and J lost 5; bases outside the gene matches: 10. The CDR3 spans 17 residues. The germline V gene has CDR1 KGHDR and CDR2 SFDVKD. The CDR3 reads CATSDPLAGGHEETQYF. As DNA, the CDR3 is TGTGCCACCAGTGACCCACTAGCGGGGGGTCATGAGGAGACCCAGTACTTC.

This clonotype was observed a handful of times. The V gene is TRBV3-1, the J gene TRBJ2-3, with 10 positions matching TRBD2. In germline, CDR1 is LGHDT, CDR2 YNNKEL (reference sequence). The CDR3 length is 19 residues. The V gene end was trimmed by 0 bases and the J gene end by 4 bases; junction bases not matched to a gene: 13. The CDR3 is CASSQDMGLASQVADTQYF. CDR3 coding DNA: TGTGCCAGCAGCCAAGATATGGGACTAGCGTCTCAGGTGGCAGATACGCAGTATTTT.

Many counts were recorded for this clonotype. The CDR3 sequence is CASSLVSSGELFF. CDR3 bases: TGTGCCAGCAGCTTGGTTTCCTCCGGGGAGCTGTTTTTT. The chain has TRBV11-3 and TRBJ2-2; D gene unclear. Germline CDR1 SGHNT, CDR2 YENEEA. The ends were cut back, 3 bases at V and 6 bases at J, with 8 bases in the middle. The CDR3 spans 13 residues.

This clonotype has just a few counts. The chain couples TRBV6-2 or TRBV6-3 to TRBJ2-7; TRBD2 aligns across 9 bases. The CDR3 loop spans 15 amino acids. Germline V CDR1 and CDR2: MNHEY, SVGEGT. V dropped 4 bases and J dropped 5; count of bases not matched to a gene: 9. The CDR3 nucleotides read TGTGCCAGCAGTTTGGCTAGCGGGACTTGGGACGAGCAGTACTTC. Its protein is CASSLASGTWDEQYF.

This clonotype was counted only a few times. The rearrangement links TRBV29-1 to TRBJ2-7; TRBD2 is a possible D gene (5 bases). Deletions cut 8 bases from V and 3 bases from J, with 8 bases between. Germline V lookup: CDR1 SQVTM, CDR2 ANQGSEA. This CDR3 region has 10 residues. The CDR3 DNA reads TGCAGCCCCGAGGGCTACGAGCAGTACTTC. Residues: CSPEGYEQYF.

This clonotype has a count of ten or more. CDR3 protein: CASSQGSGISYNEQFF. CDR3 sequence (DNA): TGTGCCAGCAGCCAAGGGAGCGGTATCTCCTACAATGAGCAGTTCTTC. V is TRBV4-2 and J is TRBJ2-1; maybe TRBD2 (5 bases). Looked up from germline, CDR1 is LGHNA and CDR2 is YNFKEQ. The CDR3 runs 16 residues. V gave up 1 base and J gave up 0 bases, with 10 bases separating them.

V and J are TRBV29-1 and TRBJ2-5, with 14 positions matching TRBD2. This CDR3 has 16 amino acids. The V gene end was trimmed by 8 bases and the J gene end by 5 bases; junction bases not matched to a gene: 13. Germline V gene lookup returns CDR1 SQVTM and CDR2 ANQGSEA. The CDR3 sequence is CSIRLAGGPGWETQYF. The CDR3 nucleotides are TGCAGCATCCGACTAGCGGGAGGGCCGGGGTGGGAGACCCAGTACTTC. Full variable domain (outside the CDR3, taken from reference TRBV29-1 and TRBJ2-5): SAVISQKPSRDICQRGTSLTIQCQVDSQVTMMFWYRQQPGQSLTLIATANQGSEATYESGFVIDKFPISRPNLTFSTLTVSNMSPEDSSIYLCSIRLAGGPGWETQYFGPGTRLLVL.

The V and J genes are TRBV5-6 and TRBJ2-7; no definite D call. The germline V and J ends were trimmed by 4 bases and 2 bases, with 13 bases remaining between them. CDR1 SGHDT and CDR2 YYEEEE come from the germline V gene. The CDR3 sequence is 14 residues long. The CDR3 region has the DNA TGTGCCAGCAGCACCTTTCTCGTCCCCTACGAGCAGTACTTC. The encoded protein is CASSTFLVPYEQYF.

This rearrangement joins TRBV15 to TRBJ2-7, with 9 bases aligning to TRBD1. CDR1 is LNHNV, CDR2 YYDKDF, per germline (reference sequence). The CDR3 consists of 16 residues. Trimming removed 1 base from V and 5 bases from J; junction bases left unmatched: 9. The CDR3, as DNA: TGTGCCACCAGCAGAGGTGAAGGACAGGGGATCCACGAGCAGTACTTC. It encodes CATSRGEGQGIHEQYF.

This clonotype showed up just a few times. This sequence joins TRBV7-6 and TRBJ2-6; D possibly corresponds to TRBD2 (5 bases). V was cut by 11 bases and J by 0 bases, with 17 bases left in between. CDR1 SGHVS and CDR2 FNYEAQ come from the germline V gene. This CDR3 comprises 16 residues. CDR3 protein: CAGGDGGRSGANVLTF. The DNA of the CDR3 is TGTGCCGGAGGTGATGGCGGGCGCTCTGGGGCCAACGTCCTGACTTTC.

In this sample, this clonotype turned up a few times. This chain joins TRBV5-1 and TRBJ2-7, with 14 bases fitting TRBD2. J lost 0 bases, V lost 4 bases, and 24 bases had no gene match. CDR1 SGHRS and CDR2 YFSETQ come from the germline V gene. The CDR3 length is 23 residues. The CDR3: CASSPLRPTAGLAGDHDSYEQYF. CDR3 nucleotide sequence: TGCGCCAGCAGCCCCCTCAGACCGACGGCGGGACTAGCGGGAGACCATGACTCCTACGAGCAGTACTTC.

This clonotype was seen ten or more times. This CDR3 is CSQVGGGTDTQYF. The CDR3 DNA reads as TGCAGCCAGGTCGGGGGCGGCACAGATACGCAGTATTTT. The J gene is TRBJ2-3, the V gene TRBV20-1, with D possibly being TRBD1 or TRBD2 (6 bases each). This CDR3 is 13 amino acids long. In germline, CDR1 is DFQATT, CDR2 SNEGSKA (reference sequence).

The sample holds a few counts of this clonotype. The chain employs TRBV5-1 and TRBJ2-1, with TRBD2 as a possible D gene (5 bases). V lost 4 bases to trimming and J lost 1 base, with 12 bases between them. The CDR3 contains 15 residues. The germline CDR1 and CDR2 sequences are SGHRS and YFSETQ. The CDR3 protein is CASSALGGSYNEQFF. The CDR3 nucleotides read TGCGCCAGCAGCGCACTAGGAGGTTCCTACAATGAGCAGTTCTTC. Based on the CDR3 plus reference TRBV5-1 and TRBJ2-1, the full variable domain is KAGVTQTPRYLIKTRGQQVTLSCSPISGHRSVSWYQQTPGQGLQFLFEYFSETQRNKGNFPGRFSGRQFSNSRSEMNVSTLELGDSALYLCASSALGGSYNEQFFGPGTRLTVL.

CDR3 region: CASKDRVETQYF. The CDR3 region has the DNA TGTGCCAGCAAAGACAGGGTGGAGACCCAGTACTTC. V gene TRBV11-2 combines with J gene TRBJ2-5; 7 positions match TRBD1. The V gene's germline CDR1 is SGHAT and CDR2 FQNNGV. This CDR3 contains 12 residues. The V segment lost 7 bases and the J segment 5 bases; nucleotides outside the gene matches: 4.

There are a few counts of this clonotype. V and J are TRBV7-9 and TRBJ2-5, with D perhaps TRBD2 (5 bases). Trimming pared 8 bases from V and 5 bases from J, leaving 15 bases between. Germline V lookup: CDR1 SEHNR, CDR2 FQNEAQ (reference sequence). There are 13 residues in the CDR3. Written as DNA, the CDR3 is TGTGCCAGCCAAGCCGGGGTCGGGGAGACCCAGTACTTC. Translated, it gives CASQAGVGETQYF.

In its sample, this clonotype was seen many times. This chain links TRBV29-1 with TRBJ1-1, with D unclear. CDR3 length: 12 residues. The V and J ends lost 3 bases and 7 bases respectively, with 12 bases between them. Looked up from germline, CDR1 is SQVTM and CDR2 is ANQGSEA. CDR3 DNA sequence: TGCAGCGTTGATTCACAATTGGGTGAAGCTTTCTTT. Its translation: CSVDSQLGEAFF.

In this sample, this clonotype turned up many times. V gene TRBV5-1 combines with J gene TRBJ2-5; D uncertain. CDR1 and CDR2 (germline): SGHRS, YFSETQ. CDR3 size: 12 residues. Trimming took 7 bases from V and 0 from J, leaving 7 bases between them. CDR3 sequence reads: CASSEYQETQYF. Written as DNA, the CDR3 is TGCGCCAGCTCAGAGTACCAAGAGACCCAGTACTTC. The full variable domain, with the rest looked up from reference TRBV5-1 and TRBJ2-5, is KAGVTQTPRYLIKTRGQQVTLSCSPISGHRSVSWYQQTPGQGLQFLFEYFSETQRNKGNFPGRFSGRQFSNSRSEMNVSTLELGDSALYLCASSEYQETQYFGPGTRLLVL.

The sample holds a few counts of this clonotype. The chain has TRBV7-6 and TRBJ2-4; unclear D gene. Trimming stripped 5 bases from V and 8 bases from J, with 19 bases between. The CDR3 spans 15 residues. The germline V gene has CDR1 SGHVS and CDR2 FNYEAQ. The CDR3 spells CASSTGPSQSDIQYF. Written as DNA, the CDR3 is TGTGCCAGCAGCACCGGGCCTTCCCAAAGTGACATTCAGTACTTC.

The rearrangement joins TRBV10-3 to TRBJ2-3; tentatively, D is TRBD1 or TRBD2 (5 bases each). Trimming took 7 bases from V and 6 from J, leaving 17 bases between them. Germline CDR1 and CDR2: ENHRY and SYGVKD. The CDR3 sequence is 14 residues long. CDR3 protein: CAITPAGIADTQYF. Here the CDR3 DNA reads TGTGCCATCACCCCGGCAGGGATAGCGGATACGCAGTATTTT.

This clonotype was found a few times. This chain links TRBV7-6 with TRBJ2-1; 10 bases are shared with TRBD1. V shed 0 bases and J 2 bases; nucleotides not matched to a gene: 1. Germline V CDR1 and CDR2: SGHVS, FNYEAQ. The CDR3 has 16 amino acids. The CDR3 is CASSLAGQGAYNEQFF. DNA for the CDR3: TGTGCCAGCAGCTTAGCAGGACAGGGGGCCTACAATGAGCAGTTCTTC.

This clonotype has a handful of counts. The chain couples TRBV12-3 or TRBV12-4 to TRBJ1-4, with TRBD1 identical over 8 bases. This CDR3 is 13 amino acids long. The junction had 6 bases not matched to a gene; V was cut back by 7 bases and J by 8 bases. The chain's CDR3 is CASIRTGSEKLFF. CDR3 bases: TGTGCCAGCATCCGGACAGGGAGCGAAAAACTGTTTTTT.

This clonotype has ten or more counts. The chain couples TRBV10-3 to TRBJ2-2; D ambiguous. Trimming left V 7 bases short and J 3 bases short, with 3 bases between. This CDR3 is built from 11 residues. Germline V gene lookup returns CDR1 ENHRY and CDR2 SYGVKD. CDR3 region: CAIKDTGELFF. In DNA, the CDR3 is TGTGCCATCAAGGACACCGGGGAGCTGTTTTTT.

In its sample, this clonotype was seen a few times. The V gene is TRBV11-1, the J gene TRBJ2-3; the match to TRBD2 covers 8 bases. The V gene's germline CDR1 is SGHAT and CDR2 FQDESV (reference sequence). CDR3 length equals 18 residues. With V trimmed by 1 base and J by 2 bases, 11 bases remained unmatched. CDR3 nucleotide sequence: TGTGCCAGCAGCTTAGAGGGGTGGCGGGGGGCCAACACAGATACGCAGTATTTT. Its protein is CASSLEGWRGANTDTQYF.